This T cell receptor (beta chain) was found in a study of identical twins. The study's findings and limits: With monozygotic twins, out-of-frame TCR alpha sharing exceeded what models estimated. Some out-of-frame alpha sequences were shared by twins, and these showed excess low generation probability.

A word on this clonotype: Antigen unknown.

TCRdb itself ran the 5' RACE reads through MiXCR, one entry per CDR3 protein. Here the sample spans around 1.7 million distinct CDR3 sequences, roughly a third being singletons. Per germline, CDR1 DFQATT and CDR2 SNEGSKA (reference sequence). Trimming removed 4 bases from V and 1 base from J; junction bases left unmatched: 8. The CDR3 loop spans 15 amino acids. The TCR was taken from a newborn girl in good health. The material sequenced was cord blood. This chain connects TRBV20-1 to TRBJ2-7; 9 bases are shared with TRBD2. CDR3 residues: CSAKGLALGSYEQYF. The CDR3 DNA sequence: TGCAGTGCTAAGGGACTAGCTCTAGGGTCCTACGAGCAGTACTTC.